In this sample, the clone carrying this T cell receptor (beta chain) turned up a few times. What it recognizes is unknown. The authors deemed Graves' hyperthyroidism stable absent ophthalmopathy progression within 18 months. Using RNA transcripts as the source, TCR beta CDR3 regions were amplified. During a first-round RT-PCR of the TCR CDR3, the HTBI primer set was used. One entry per CDR3 protein results from TCRdb running MiXCR on the multiplex PCR reads. The data contain more than 550,000 distinct CDR3 sequences, 17% of them singletons. The CDR3 loop spans 12 amino acids. With 9 bases removed from V and 1 base from J, the gap between germline ends came to 7 bases. The germline V gene encodes CDR1 MNHNS and CDR2 SASEGT. This record comes from a study of T cells in Graves' hyperthyroidism and ophthalmopathy. As for the study in general: Peripheral blood draws took place at initial diagnosis, ahead of any treatment. Broader study findings: Most thyroid clonotypes that were expanded above 0.001 also turned up in blood. The authors' 13 V-J model separated ophthalmopathy from stable hyperthyroidism.

The specimen was blood. The chain links TRBV6-1 to TRBJ1-5; D call uncertain. The TCR comes from a man aged 50-60 years with Graves' hyperthyroidism. The DNA of the CDR3 is TGTGCCAGTCATGGCAGCAATCAGCCCCAGCATTTT. This codes for CASHGSNQPQHF.